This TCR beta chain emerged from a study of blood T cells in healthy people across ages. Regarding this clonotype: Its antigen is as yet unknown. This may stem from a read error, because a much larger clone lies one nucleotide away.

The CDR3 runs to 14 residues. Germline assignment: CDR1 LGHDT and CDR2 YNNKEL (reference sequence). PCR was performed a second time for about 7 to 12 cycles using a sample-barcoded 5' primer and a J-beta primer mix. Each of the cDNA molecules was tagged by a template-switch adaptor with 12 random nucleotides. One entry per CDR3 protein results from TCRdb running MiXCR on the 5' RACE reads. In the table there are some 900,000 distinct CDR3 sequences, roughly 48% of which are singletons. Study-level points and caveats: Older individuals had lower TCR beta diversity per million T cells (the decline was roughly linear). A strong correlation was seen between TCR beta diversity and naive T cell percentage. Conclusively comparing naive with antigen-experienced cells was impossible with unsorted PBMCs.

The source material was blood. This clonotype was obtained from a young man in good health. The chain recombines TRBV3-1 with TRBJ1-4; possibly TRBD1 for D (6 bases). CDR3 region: CAGSQQGRGEKLFF. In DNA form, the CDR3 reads TGTGCCGGCAGCCAACAGGGAAGAGGGGAAAAACTGTTTTTT. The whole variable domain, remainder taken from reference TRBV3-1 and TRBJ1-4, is DTAVSQTPKYLVTQMGNDKSIKCEQNLGHDTMYWYKQDSKKFLKIMFSYNNKELIINETVPNRFSPKSPDKAHLNLHINSLELGDSAVYFCAGSQQGRGEKLFFGSGTQLSVL.